This T cell receptor beta chain originates from a study of cytomegalovirus exposure and HLA in healthy donors (dated by TCRdb to the late 2010s). General notes on the study: An earlier analysis of some 500 of the donors reported 250 to 300 Gb of sequence data and approximately 110 million unique TCR beta sequences from roughly 180 million T cells. On average, around 240,000 unique TCR beta nucleotide sequences were sequenced per donor among more than 350 genotyped donors of the cohort, with around 19% of those sequences being non-productive. The study profiled the T cell repertoires of approximately 700 subjects by immunosequencing and related them to cytomegalovirus serostatus. HLA typing included class I and class II loci at four-digit resolution. To predict cytomegalovirus infection status, the study combined high-throughput TCR immunosequencing, statistical association of individual TCRs with disease status, and machine learning. Rather than drawing on any new phenotypic data, the later analysis identified candidate immune exposures from TCR beta sequences and the way those sequences occurred across donors. Roughly 5 DR-DQ haplotypes were handled as single units for association and clustering because linkage in the cohort was strong. All discovery cohort repertoires had been generated using a single sequencing platform. The number of typed donors differed by locus: about 620-630 for A, B, C, DRB1 and DQB1; approximately 530 for DQA1; 600 to 610 for DPA1; and about 450 for DPB1. The study aimed to test whether signatures of past pathogen exposure could be identified by cataloging public T cell receptors. In a later genetic analysis, genome-wide SNP genotypes for about 65% of the roughly 670 donors were used, and that subset was treated as a discovery cohort. Besides the first cohort of 550 to 750 subjects, a separate validation cohort made up of 95 to 150 different subjects was used. Alongside the repertoire data, information on donor age, sex, ethnicity and CMV serostatus was compiled. An early release that covered some 640 HLA-typed donors contained approximately 300 gigabases of sequencing data and approximately 85 million unique TCR sequences. Of the 398 genotyped donors, over 70% fell in the genetic ancestry cluster associated with self-reported Caucasian donors. To decide whether each TCR beta V gene segment behaved as functional or pseudogenic, an earlier analysis of some 600 of the donors relied on high-throughput TCR beta sequencing. A later analysis re-analyzed previously published TCR beta repertoires from 666 donors and added high-resolution HLA genotyping to study TCR occurrence patterns.

The cohort comprised some 700 healthy bone marrow donors. At the time of sampling, every cohort member was nominally healthy, though immune exposures that went unrecorded were likely present. The donor tested CMV seronegative, placing the donor among the approximately 360 seronegative members of the cohort. A peripheral blood sample was collected from each donor, and TCR beta sequencing was performed on peripheral blood mononuclear cells. The Qiagen DNeasy Blood Extraction Kit was used to extract genomic DNA from the blood cell samples. Ends trimmed: V by 4 bases, J by 3 bases; bases unmatched to a gene: 6. Inclusive of the bounding cysteine and phenylalanine, the CDR3 is 16 residues long. Of the read, only the CDR3 DNA is kept; its 48 bases are in frame from base 1. The germline V gene gives CDR1 as SGHRS and CDR2 as YFSETQ. About this clone itself: This clone's antigen is unknown. No per-base quality is available; no much larger clone lies one base away.

Points the paper makes about the study in general: According to a later analysis, most CMV-associated TCR beta chains appeared to be HLA-restricted, and the HLA associations seemed to be driven largely by CMV exposure. The presence/absence analyses assumed that sequencing depth was roughly uniform across donors, and that assumption may not be true. In this cohort, only TCR beta chains were sequenced, and detectable features were limited by the absence of alpha or paired-chain data. Compared with equally common non-associated chains, HLA-associated TCR beta chains in a later analysis were more clonally expanded and had lower generation probabilities. Because counts were too low, more than 15 rarely observed V segments, including chromosome 9 orphons, were left out of the earlier analysis of about 500 of the donors. A later genetic analysis associated a missense DCLRE1C variant with V-gene and J-gene trimming of TCR beta chains, and an independent cohort replicated the association. The study listed 150 to 200 TCR beta chains as associated with cytomegalovirus. Because HLA typing was missing for some donors at each locus, association tests included only the typed subset. In vitro tests confirmed that a few of the cytomegalovirus-associated TCR beta chains recognize cytomegalovirus antigens. A further reported finding was that TCR beta sequences accurately predicted the HLA-A and HLA-B alleles for most subjects in the first cohort. When HLA alleles, especially DR and DQ, strongly co-occurred, TCR associations were difficult to assign to individual alleles. According to a later analysis, parvovirus B19, influenza, CMV and Epstein-Barr virus appeared linked to several top co-occurrence clusters. A later analysis found that TCR association rates varied across HLA loci, with DRB1 alleles showing the most associated TCRs and HLA-C alleles the fewest. CMV serostatus was the only immune exposure information available for the cohort. A later analysis associated approximately 17,000 TCR beta sequences with specific HLA alleles at a false discovery rate of 0.05. A later genetic analysis reported fewer N-insertions in productive TCRs among donors in an Asian-associated ancestry cluster than the roughly 650-donor mean. In both the original and validation cohorts, the classifier was reported to diagnose cytomegalovirus status with high specificity and sensitivity. Some IMGT-functional V segments, including TRBV6-2 and TRBV6-3, could not be told apart with the 87-base-pair reads, so those segments were excluded. While some public TCRs were present in many individuals, most TCR sequences turned up only very rarely across donors. Correlated functional status among segregating V segments might be attributable to linkage disequilibrium, but an unknown experimental factor could not be ruled out. In an earlier analysis of several hundred of the donors, most TCR beta V segments were observed in productive rearrangements about 90% or about 30% of the time, broadly matching IMGT annotations. The authors suggested that the approach could potentially be generalized to other disease states and immunological phenotypes. A cluster of highly shared sequence variants was judged likely to represent a technical artifact of the sequencing pipeline.

The receptor library was made with the immunoSEQ multiplex PCR assay. The multiplex PCR relied on a mix of 60 forward primers for TCR Vbeta segments and 13 reverse primers for TCR Jbeta segments. Amplification of the CDR3 region of rearranged TCR beta genes was performed with a multiplex PCR assay on genomic DNA. The Illumina HiSeq System was used to sequence the amplified TCR beta libraries as 87-base-pair reads. Per the original workflow: In a later analysis, some 80 million unique TCR beta chains were counted across the roughly 610 repertoires, and around 10 million of these chains were shared by at least two donors. Raw reads were error-corrected and collapsed into unique sequences by a nearest-neighbor algorithm in which closely related sequences were merged to remove PCR and sequencing errors. Alignment of CDR3 sequences to IMGT reference sequences was used to assign V, D and J gene segments. For a sequence to be retained, at least a six-nucleotide match to both a V gene segment and a J gene segment was required. A rearrangement counted as productive if the CDR3 had no stop codons and remained in frame with V and J, and every other rearrangement counted as non-productive. CDR3 was defined according to IMGT convention as the region running from the second conserved V-encoded cysteine to the conserved J-encoded phenylalanine. In an earlier analysis of more than 550 of the donors, sequences lacking an unambiguous match to a single V gene segment were excluded. In an earlier analysis of about 590 of the donors, a V segment was called functional when productive rearrangements were above 56.7%, and segregating when the standard deviation between donors exceeded 5%. A statistical classification framework was built to diagnose cytomegalovirus status from the catalog of TCR beta chain sequences. V and J gene assignment, in a later analysis, came from comparing TCR nucleotide sequences with IMGT/GENE-DB human TR gene sequences. Using the TCRdist pipeline, a later analysis assigned CDR3 sequences along with most-parsimonious VDJ recombination scenarios. In a later analysis, every TCR beta chain was defined by the combination of its CDR3 amino acid sequence and its V-gene family, and reads without a unique V-gene family were dropped. A later analysis removed 600 or so highly shared, low-generation-probability nucleotide sequences to deal with suspected cross-contamination and a sequencing artifact. In a later analysis, a clonal expansion index for each public chain was calculated from normalized within-repertoire ranks of inferred template counts. Generation probabilities in a later analysis came from a VDJ recombination model fitted to out-of-frame rearrangements, and those results were checked against IGoR. In a later analysis, TCR-TCR, TCR-HLA and TCR-CMV co-occurrence was scored with hypergeometric tests, and a repertoire-size bias correction was applied to TCR pairs. False discovery rates were estimated in a later analysis by permuting HLA or CMV assignments 20 times. In a later analysis, co-occurring TCRs were grouped using DBSCAN, and TCRdist sequence similarity was added for clustering within HLA-allele-positive subsets. Co-occurrence clustering excluded repertoires with fewer than 30,000 or more than 120,000 public chains, plus five with anomalous nucleotide sharing. Sourced from immuneACCESS, this table was stored by TCRdb with only in-frame sequences that have V and J called. A share of the clones is absent; for the studies checked, an unresolved V gene accounts for under half, and the remainder has no known explanation. V, J and clone size are those of that table, while D and trimming were read from the DNA. The sample records about 160,000 clones, roughly 72% of which are singletons. The ten largest account for roughly 1.5% of the sample.

The chain employs TRBV5-1 and TRBJ2-2; 10 of the junction bases match TRBD1. The TCR originated in a man in his forties in good health and CMV-seronegative. The specimen sequenced was PBMCs. The bases are TGCGCCAGCAGCCCGACAGGGGGCAAGGACACCGGGGAGCTGTTTTTT. Its protein is CASSPTGGKDTGELFF.